This T cell receptor beta chain is from a study of identical twins. Study-wide results and limits: Within cord blood, abundant beta clonotypes carried fewer insertions, but memory repertoires showed no such trend. Researchers caution that invariant MAIT and iNKT cells could partly confound zero-insertion analyses.

TCRdb re-called the 5' RACE reads through MiXCR, storing one row per CDR3 protein. This sample has 450,000 or so distinct CDR3 sequences, with 13% to 15% found just once. V lost 1 base and J 3 bases, leaving 18 bases between the germline ends. The germline CDR1 and CDR2 sequences are SNHLY and FYNNEI. The CDR3 has 17 residues. This clonotype was picked up a small number of times. Its specificity is unknown. These sequences were also reported in another study, on yellow fever vaccine responses in identical twins.

Sequences were obtained from CD4+ T cells sorted from blood. This chain links TRBV2 with TRBJ1-1; D is ambiguous. This receptor was identified in a woman aged 18-29 years in good health. As DNA, the CDR3 is TGTGCCAGCAGTGAAGAAGCAAGCGGACTTTCATACACTGAAGCTTTCTTT. This encodes CASSEEASGLSYTEAFF.